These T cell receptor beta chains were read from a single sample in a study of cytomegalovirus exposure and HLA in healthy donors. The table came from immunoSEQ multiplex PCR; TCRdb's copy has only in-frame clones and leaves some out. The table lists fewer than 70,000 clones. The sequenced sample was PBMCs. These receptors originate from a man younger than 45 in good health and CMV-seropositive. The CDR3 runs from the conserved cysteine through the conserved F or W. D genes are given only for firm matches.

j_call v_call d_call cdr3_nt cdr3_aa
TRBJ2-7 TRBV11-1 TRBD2 TGTGCCAGCAGAGTTACTAGCGGGGGGGCCTACGAGCAGTACTTC CASRVTSGGAYEQYF
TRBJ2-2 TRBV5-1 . TGCGCCAGCAGGCCCAGGTTGAACACCGGGGAGCTGTTTTTT CASRPRLNTGELFF
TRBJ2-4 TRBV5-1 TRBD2 TGCGCCAGCAGCTTGGATCTAGCGGGGGGGCTGGGCAAAAACATTCAGTACTTC CASSLDLAGGLGKNIQYF
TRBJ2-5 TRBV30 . TGTGCCTGGAGTGTTGGTCAGGGGTCGGAGACCCAGTACTTC CAWSVGQGSETQYF
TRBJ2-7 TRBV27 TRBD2 TGTGCCAGCAGTATCCTAGCGGGGCCCTCCTACGAGCAGTACTTC CASSILAGPSYEQYF
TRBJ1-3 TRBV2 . TGTGCCAGCAGTGAAGCTTGGGCAGGCTCTGGAAACACCATATATTTT CASSEAWAGSGNTIYF
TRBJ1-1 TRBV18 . TGTGCCAGCTCACCACCGAACGGGGGGGACACTGAAGCTTTCTTT CASSPPNGGDTEAFF
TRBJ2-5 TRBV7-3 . TGTGCCAGCAGCTTAGCGGCTAGGCCATCGGAGACCCAGTACTTC CASSLAARPSETQYF
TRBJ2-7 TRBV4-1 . TGCGCCAGCTCCCACATCTGGAGCGGTAGCGCCTACGAGCAGTACTTC CASSHIWSGSAYEQYF
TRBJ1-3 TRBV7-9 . TGTGCCAGCAGCTCTCATCCAGGGGCGGGAAACACCATATATTTT CASSSHPGAGNTIYF
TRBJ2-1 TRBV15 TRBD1 TGTGCCACCAGCAGGCCGACAGGGTTTGCAGACAATGAGCAGTTCTTC CATSRPTGFADNEQFF
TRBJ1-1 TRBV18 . TGTGCCAGCTCAAAACAGAACACTGAAGCTTTCTTT CASSKQNTEAFF
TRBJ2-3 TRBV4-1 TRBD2 TGCGCCAGCAGCCCTGGGGGAGCGGGGGGGCTCACATATTATAATACGCAGTATTTT CASSPGGAGGLTYYNTQYF
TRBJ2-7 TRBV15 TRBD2 TGTGCCACCAGCACCGCCGCGGGGGGAGCCTACGAGCAGTACTTC CATSTAAGGAYEQYF
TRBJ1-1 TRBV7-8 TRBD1 TGTGCCAGCAGTTTATGGACAGGGACCACTGAAGCTTTCTTT CASSLWTGTTEAFF
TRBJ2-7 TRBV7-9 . TGTGCCAGCAGCTTAACGGGAGAGCAGTACTTC CASSLTGEQYF
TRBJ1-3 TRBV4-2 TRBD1 TGTGCCAGCAGCCAAGGGACAGGGGGAGACACCATATATTTT CASSQGTGGDTIYF
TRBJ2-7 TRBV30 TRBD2 TGTGCCTGGAGTGTAACTAGCGGGAGCCGGGCCTACGAGCAGTACTTC CAWSVTSGSRAYEQYF
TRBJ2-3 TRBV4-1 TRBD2 TGCGCCAGCAGCCAGGGTAGCGGGAGTGAAGCAGATACGCAGTATTTT CASSQGSGSEADTQYF
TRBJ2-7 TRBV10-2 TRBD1 TGCGCCAGCAGTGAAAGGGGGCTTGGGGACGAGCAGTACTTC CASSERGLGDEQYF
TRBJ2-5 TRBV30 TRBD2 TGTGCCGGGACACTAGCGGTCCAAGAGACCCAGTACTTC CAGTLAVQETQYF
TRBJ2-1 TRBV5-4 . TGTGCCAGCAGCATAGACAGTATCAATGAGCAGTTCTTC CASSIDSINEQFF
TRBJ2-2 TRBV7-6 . TGTGCCAGCACCCCAAAGATGAGCACCGGGGAGCTGTTTTTT CASTPKMSTGELFF
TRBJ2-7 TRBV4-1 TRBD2 TGCGCCAGCAGCCAAGAGTTAGCGGGAGGTTGGGGCGAGCAGTACTTC CASSQELAGGWGEQYF
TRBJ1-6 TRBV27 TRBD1 TGTGCCAGCAGTCGTGACGGGACAGGGAGCTCCTATAATTCACCCCTCCACTTT CASSRDGTGSSYNSPLHF
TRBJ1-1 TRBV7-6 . TGTGCCAGCAGCTTTTCCAGGAACACTGAAGCTTTCTTT CASSFSRNTEAFF
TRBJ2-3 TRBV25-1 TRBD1 TGTGCCAGCAGTGGCGGGACAGGGGGCGCAGATAGCCCAGATACGCAGTATTTT CASSGGTGGADSPDTQYF
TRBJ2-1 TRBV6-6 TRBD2 TGTGCCAGCAGTTACTCCCCCGGACTAGCGGACAATGAGCAGTTCTTC CASSYSPGLADNEQFF
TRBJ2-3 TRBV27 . TGTGCCAGCAGTTCGATAGTAGATACGCAGTATTTT CASSSIVDTQYF
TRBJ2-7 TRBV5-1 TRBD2 TGCGCCAGCAGCCCCGGGGGGGAGACCTACGAGCAGTACTTC CASSPGGETYEQYF
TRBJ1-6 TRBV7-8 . TGTGCCAGCAGCCGAGCGGTCGGAAATAATTCACCCCCCCACTTT CASSRAVGNNSPPHF
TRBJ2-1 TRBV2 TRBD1 TGTGCCAGCAGAGGGGACAGGGTCAATGAGCAGTTCTTC CASRGDRVNEQFF
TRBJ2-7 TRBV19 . TGTGCCAGTAGCCCCCGGGGGAACATCTACGAGCAGTACTTC CASSPRGNIYEQYF
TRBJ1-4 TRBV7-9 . TGTGCCAGCACCCTGGGAGGGAATGAAAAACTGTTTTTT CASTLGGNEKLFF
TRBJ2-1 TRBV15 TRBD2 TGTGCCACCAGCTGGGGGCGGGGGGGCTCTGATGAGCAGTTCTTC CATSWGRGGSDEQFF
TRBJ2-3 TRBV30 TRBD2 TGTGCCTGGAGTCTTAGCGGGGCCCCAGATACGCAGTATTTT CAWSLSGAPDTQYF
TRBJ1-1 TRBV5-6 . TGTGCCAGCAGCTGGCAGGGCACTGAAGCTTTCTTT CASSWQGTEAFF
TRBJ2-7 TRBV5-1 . TGCGCCAGCAGCTTACTGAGGGCTAATTCCTACGAGCAGTACTTC CASSLLRANSYEQYF
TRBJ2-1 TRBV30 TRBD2 TGTGCCGGGACACCCTTAGCGGGGGGGCCTGCTGAGCAGTTCTTC CAGTPLAGGPAEQFF
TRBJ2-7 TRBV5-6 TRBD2 TGTGCCAGCAGCTTGGGTCTAGCGGGGGACTACGAGCAGTACTTC CASSLGLAGDYEQYF
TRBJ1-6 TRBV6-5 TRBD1 TGTGCCAGCAGGATACAGGGGAAAGACTCACCCCTCCACTTT CASRIQGKDSPLHF